This T cell receptor (beta chain) comes out of a study of Ad26.COV2.S vaccination and SARS-CoV-2 variants. Study-wide results and limits: Reported post-vaccination CD8+ and CD4+ T cell responses to spike showed substantial breadth.

Per the germline V gene, CDR1 is SGHAT and CDR2 is FQNNGV. The CDR3 totals 14 residues. The V end lost 0 bases, the J end lost 4 bases, and 9 bases lay between the germline ends. This clone came up once. Its antigen is undetermined. The treatment was: about 20 received Ad26.COV2.S at low or high dose, single or two shots; roughly five received placebo; per-sample allocation not given. Each sample was drawn 63 days after the first injection (of vaccine or placebo). Vaccination employed an Ad26 vector expressing the Wuhan-strain SARS-CoV-2 spike. Here immunoSEQ multiplex PCR was the method, and the copy in TCRdb shows in-frame clones only, minus some. The table includes about 680,000 clones, about 89% detected once.

J is TRBJ1-2 and V is TRBV11-2, with a tentative D call TRBD1 (5 bases). The TCR was taken from a person aged 18 to 59 who received the Ad26.COV2.S COVID-19 vaccine or a placebo. The sequences come from peripheral blood, collected in a trial of Ad26.COV2.S vaccine versus placebo. CDR3 protein: CASSLERQSYGYTF. The CDR3 region has the DNA TGTGCCAGCAGCTTAGAGAGACAGAGCTATGGCTACACCTTC.